These T cell receptor beta chains were read from a single sample in a study of CD8+CD57+ T cells in acquired aplastic anemia. Using its own MiXCR run on the reads, TCRdb lists one record per CDR3 protein. The table lists around 500,000 distinct CDR3 sequences, around 33% of them singletons. Sequencing was performed on sorted CD4+, CD8+, or CD8+CD57+ T cells (not recorded which) from PBMCs. These receptors were collected from a human donor with aplastic anemia. The conserved cysteine and the conserved F or W are not part of the CDR3 here. Some rows mark clone size as missing; the rest say once, few, many or name a class of expanded clone.

>-|TRBV15
ATSRDRPGWGDQPQH
>few|TRBV5-5
ASSLGKTTGTQY
>many|TRBV5-1
ASSMEDRGYSYT
>many|TRBV7-9
ASSFENSNQPQH
>-|TRBV6-2/TRBV6-3
ASRASGPSTDTQY
>few|TRBV10-3
AIGTSGIDTQY
>many|TRBV29-1
SVGTGYEQY
>many|TRBV12-3/TRBV12-4
ASSLWGNEQF
>many|TRBV5-1
ASSQGTSGEQY
>-|TRBV7-2
ASSSTPPTGGETQY
>many|TRBV2
ASSFGAGNTIY
>-|TRBV13
ASSQRRETSGNTIY
>-|TRBV9
ASSRTGMLTDTQY
>-|TRBV19
ASSIKDGNQPQH
>few|TRBV12-3/TRBV12-4
ASSIITDTQY
>many|TRBV2
ASRPDRGTDTQY
>many|TRBV2
ASRLGTPEQY
>many|TRBV10-3
AISPGTSGYQETQY
>-|TRBV19
ASSRRQGGTYDTQY
>-|TRBV29-1
SVEVQYQEQF
>few|TRBV10-1
ASSEQGLGSYEQY
>many|TRBV19
ASSKTGTNTEAF
>-|TRBV4-1
ASSQDLASGGAFYEQY
>many|TRBV10-3
AISESTITEAF
>many|TRBV2
ASSADRPNSPLH
>-|TRBV9
ASSVVGSNEQY
>-|TRBV7-2
ASSFPSGSYEQY
>many|TRBV2
ASSLNPDYNEQF
>-|TRBV4-2
ASSQERANTGELF